The 3 T cell receptor beta chains given below trace back to one sample, sequenced in a study of PD-1 blockade in classical Hodgkin lymphoma. Assay used: immunoSEQ multiplex PCR; TCRdb lists only in-frame clones, some missing. Of 15,000 to 20,000 clones listed, approximately 80% were seen once; the top ten hold 22%. Sample time point: cycle 4 day 1 (C4D1), after less than 7 weeks of nivolumab. With no exception, relapse followed autologous stem cell transplantation in all patients, and brentuximab vedotin exposure varied. Specimen: peripheral blood mononuclear cells (PBMCs), collected before the fourth cycle of nivolumab. The receptor source for this set is a human donor with classical Hodgkin lymphoma.

This chain connects TRBV30 to TRBJ2-7, with 11 positions matching TRBD2. CDR1 is GTSNPN and CDR2 is SVGIG in the germline V gene (reference sequence). The CDR3 consists of 14 residues. After removal of 1 base from V and 3 bases from J, the junction contained 2 bases not matched to a gene. The CDR3 DNA sequence: TGTGCCTGGAGTGGGACTAGCGGGTACTACGAGCAGTACTTC. Amino acids: CAWSGTSGYYEQYF.

In its sample, this clone was seen a few times. The chain is built from TRBV5-1 and TRBJ1-3, with D tentatively TRBD1 (5 bases). Trimming removed 7 bases at V and 1 base at J, with 15 bases between. The germline CDR1 and CDR2 sequences are SGHRS and YFSETQ. The CDR3 is 15 residues long. The CDR3 loop reads CASSQMGDSGNTIYF. CDR3 DNA: TGCGCCAGCTCCCAAATGGGGGATTCTGGAAACACCATATATTTT.

The V gene is TRBV9, the J gene TRBJ2-1; 7 bases align to TRBD2. This CDR3 has 16 residues. CDR1 and CDR2 from the germline V gene are SGDLS and YYNGEE. V trimming: 4 bases; J trimming: 6 bases; junction bases outside the gene matches: 13. CDR3 bases: TGTGCCAGCAGCCCCCCGGGACTAAGCGGGCGCAATGAGCAGTTCTTC. It encodes CASSPPGLSGRNEQFF.